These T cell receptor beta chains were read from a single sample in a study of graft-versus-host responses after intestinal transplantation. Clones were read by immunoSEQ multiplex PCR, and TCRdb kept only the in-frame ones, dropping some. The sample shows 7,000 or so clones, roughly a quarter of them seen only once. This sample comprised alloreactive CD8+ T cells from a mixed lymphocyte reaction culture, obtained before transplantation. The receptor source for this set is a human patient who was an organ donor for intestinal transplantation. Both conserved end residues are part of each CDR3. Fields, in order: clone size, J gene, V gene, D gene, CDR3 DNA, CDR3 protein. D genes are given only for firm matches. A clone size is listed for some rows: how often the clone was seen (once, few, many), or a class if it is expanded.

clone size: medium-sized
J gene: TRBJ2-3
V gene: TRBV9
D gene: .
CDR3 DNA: TGTGCCAGCAGCGCCTGGGACAGCACAGATACGCAGTATTTT
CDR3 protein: CASSAWDSTDTQYF

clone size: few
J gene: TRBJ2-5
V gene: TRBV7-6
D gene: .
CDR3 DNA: TGTGCCAGCAGCTTAGGTGGAGGGGGGCAGGAGACCCAGTACTTC
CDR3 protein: CASSLGGGGQETQYF

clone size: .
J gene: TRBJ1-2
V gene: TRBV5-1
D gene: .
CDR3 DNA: TGCGCCAGCAAGTTTGCACCGGTTCGAAAGACCTATGGCTACACCTTC
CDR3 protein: CASKFAPVRKTYGYTF

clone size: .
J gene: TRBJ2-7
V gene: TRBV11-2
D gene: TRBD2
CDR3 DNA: TGTGCCAGCAGCCTGGGACTAGCGGATCTCTCCTACGAGCAGTACTTC
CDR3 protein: CASSLGLADLSYEQYF

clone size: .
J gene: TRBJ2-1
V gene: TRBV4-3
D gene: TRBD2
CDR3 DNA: TGCGCCAGCAGGGGACTAGCGGTCGGCAATGAGCAGTTCTTC
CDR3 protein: CASRGLAVGNEQFF

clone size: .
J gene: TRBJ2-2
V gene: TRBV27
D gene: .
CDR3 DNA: TGTGCCAGCAGTCCCAGGGGGGGGCCCACCGGGGAGCTGTTTTTT
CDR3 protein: CASSPRGGPTGELFF

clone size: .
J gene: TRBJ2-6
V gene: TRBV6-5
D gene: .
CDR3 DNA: TGTGCCAGCAGCTACTGGGGGTCTGGGGCCAACGTCCTGACTTTC
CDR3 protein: CASSYWGSGANVLTF

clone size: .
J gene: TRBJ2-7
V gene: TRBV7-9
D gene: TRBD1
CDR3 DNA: TGTGCCAGCAGCTTGCCCCGTGACAGGGACTACGAGCAGTACTTC
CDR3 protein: CASSLPRDRDYEQYF

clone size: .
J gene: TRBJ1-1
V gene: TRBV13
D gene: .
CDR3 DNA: TGTGCCAGCAGCTTACAGGGTGGGAACACTGAAGCTTTCTTT
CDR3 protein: CASSLQGGNTEAFF

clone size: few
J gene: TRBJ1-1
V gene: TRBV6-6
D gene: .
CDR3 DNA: TGTGCCAGCAGTTACGGGATGAACACTGAAGCTTTCTTT
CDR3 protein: CASSYGMNTEAFF

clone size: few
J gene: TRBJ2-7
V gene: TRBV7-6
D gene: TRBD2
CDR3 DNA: TGTGCCAGCAGCGTAGCGGGAGGGTTCTCCTACGAGCAGTACTTC
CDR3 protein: CASSVAGGFSYEQYF

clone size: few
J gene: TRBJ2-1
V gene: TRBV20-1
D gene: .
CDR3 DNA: TGCAGTGCTAGGGAAGGGTATGAGCAGTTCTTC
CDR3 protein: CSAREGYEQFF

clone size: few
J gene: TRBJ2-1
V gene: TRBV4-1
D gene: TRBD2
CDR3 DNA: TGCGCCAGCAGCCAAATTCCGGGACTAGCGGCCTACAATGAGCAGTTCTTC
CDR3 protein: CASSQIPGLAAYNEQFF

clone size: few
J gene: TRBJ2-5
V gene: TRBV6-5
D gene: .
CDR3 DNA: TGTGCCAGCAGTTATAAGTGGGAGACCCAGTACTTC
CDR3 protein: CASSYKWETQYF

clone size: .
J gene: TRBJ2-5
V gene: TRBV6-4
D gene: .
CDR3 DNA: TGTGCCAGCAGTGTCGACGACGTGAATCCCCGTAACCAAGAGACCCAGTACTTC
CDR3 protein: CASSVDDVNPRNQETQYF

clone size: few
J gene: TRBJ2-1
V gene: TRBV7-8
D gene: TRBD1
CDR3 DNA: TGTGCCAGCAGCCGGACAGGGGCAGGCTACAATGAGCAGTTCTTC
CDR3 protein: CASSRTGAGYNEQFF

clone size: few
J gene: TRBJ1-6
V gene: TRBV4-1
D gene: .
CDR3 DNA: TGTGCCAGCAGCCCCGGGGGCCGGGACGCCCTCCACTTT
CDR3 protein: CASSPGGRDALHF

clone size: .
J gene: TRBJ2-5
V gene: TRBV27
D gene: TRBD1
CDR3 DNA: TGTGCCAGCAGTTTATCCCCGGGACAGGGGGCCGAGACCCAGTACTTC
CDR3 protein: CASSLSPGQGAETQYF

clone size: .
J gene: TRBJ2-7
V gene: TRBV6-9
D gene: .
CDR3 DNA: TGTGCCAGCAGTTCGGATAGGAGCTCCTACGAGCAGTACTTC
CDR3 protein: CASSSDRSSYEQYF

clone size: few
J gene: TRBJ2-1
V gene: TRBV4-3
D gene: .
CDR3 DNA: TGCGCCAGCAGCCAGTACCCTTTAGCGGAGCGTTACAATGAGCAGTTCTTC
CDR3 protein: CASSQYPLAERYNEQFF

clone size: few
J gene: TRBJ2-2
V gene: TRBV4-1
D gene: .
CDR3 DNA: TGCGCCAGCAGCCAATGGGGGATGACAGCCGGGGAGCTGTTTTTT
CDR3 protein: CASSQWGMTAGELFF

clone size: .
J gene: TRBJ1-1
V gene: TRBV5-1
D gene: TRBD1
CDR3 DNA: TGCGCCAGCAGCGCCCAGGGGGATATGAACACTGAAGCTTTCTTT
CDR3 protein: CASSAQGDMNTEAFF

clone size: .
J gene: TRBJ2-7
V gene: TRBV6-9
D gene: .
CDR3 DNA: TGTGCCAGCAGTTATTATAAGGAGTACTACGAGCAGTACTTC
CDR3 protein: CASSYYKEYYEQYF

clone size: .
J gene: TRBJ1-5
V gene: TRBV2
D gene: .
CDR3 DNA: TGTGCCAGCAGGGACGGTTGGGGTGGCCAGCCCCAGCATTTT
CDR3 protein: CASRDGWGGQPQHF

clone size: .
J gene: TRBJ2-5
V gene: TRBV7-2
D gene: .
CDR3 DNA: TGTGCCAGCAGCGCCCACCTAGACGGATCCGAAGAGACCCAGTACTTC
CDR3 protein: CASSAHLDGSEETQYF

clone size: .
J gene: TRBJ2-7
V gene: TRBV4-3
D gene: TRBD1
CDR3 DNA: TGCGCCAGCAGCCAAGTTTACAGGGGTGGGGAGCAGTACTTC
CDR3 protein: CASSQVYRGGEQYF

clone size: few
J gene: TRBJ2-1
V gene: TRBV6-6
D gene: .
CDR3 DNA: TGTGCCAGCAGTTACTCGCAGGAGGGGACCTACAATGAGCAGTTCTTC
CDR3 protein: CASSYSQEGTYNEQFF

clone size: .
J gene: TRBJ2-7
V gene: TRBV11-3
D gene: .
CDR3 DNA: TGTGCCAGCAGCTTGTTCAGGGCTCACGAGCAGTACTTC
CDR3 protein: CASSLFRAHEQYF

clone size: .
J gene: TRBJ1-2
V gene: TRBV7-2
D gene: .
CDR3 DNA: TGTGCCAGCAGCTTAATCCCTGGTTCCTATGGCTACACCTTC
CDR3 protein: CASSLIPGSYGYTF

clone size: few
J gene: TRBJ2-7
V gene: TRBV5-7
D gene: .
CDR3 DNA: TGTGCCAGCAGACTGGAGCTAGCCTACGAGCAGTACTTC
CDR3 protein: CASRLELAYEQYF

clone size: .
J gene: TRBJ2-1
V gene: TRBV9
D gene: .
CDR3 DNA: TGTGCCAGCAGCGTAGCGTTGGGCTCCTACAATGAGCAGTTCTTC
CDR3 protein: CASSVALGSYNEQFF

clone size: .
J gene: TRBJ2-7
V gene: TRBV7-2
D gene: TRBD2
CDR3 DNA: TGTGCCAGCAGCCCACGCAGCGGGAGTAGAAACGAGCAGTACTTC
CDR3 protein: CASSPRSGSRNEQYF

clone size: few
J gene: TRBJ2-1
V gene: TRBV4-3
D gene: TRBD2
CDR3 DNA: TGCGCCAGCAGCCGACTAGCGGGAGGGCCAAATGAGCAGTTCTTC
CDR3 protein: CASSRLAGGPNEQFF

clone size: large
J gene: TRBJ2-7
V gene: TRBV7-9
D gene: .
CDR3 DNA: TGTGCCAGCAGCTTAGCGCGAGGCGGACCCTACGAGCAGTACTTC
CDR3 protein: CASSLARGGPYEQYF

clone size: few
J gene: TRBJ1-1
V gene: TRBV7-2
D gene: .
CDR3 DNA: TGTGCCAGCAGCTTAGGGTGGGGATCCACTGAAGCTTTCTTT
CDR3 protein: CASSLGWGSTEAFF

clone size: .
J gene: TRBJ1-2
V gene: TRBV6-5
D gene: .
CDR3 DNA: TGTGCCAGCAGTTACGGGAGGGGGGACTATGGCTACACCTTC
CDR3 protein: CASSYGRGDYGYTF

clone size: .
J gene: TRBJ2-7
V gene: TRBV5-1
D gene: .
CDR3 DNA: TGCGCCAGCAGCTTGGCCTCAGGGTTAGAGCTCCACGAGCAGTACTTC
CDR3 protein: CASSLASGLELHEQYF

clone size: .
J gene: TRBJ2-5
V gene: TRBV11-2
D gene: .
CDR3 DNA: TGTGCCAGCAGTACCACCAACAGACAAGAGACCCAGTACTTC
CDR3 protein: CASSTTNRQETQYF

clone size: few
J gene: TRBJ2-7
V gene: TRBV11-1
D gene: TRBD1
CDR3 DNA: TGTGCCAGCAGCTTTCTGGGACAGCACGAGCAGTACTTC
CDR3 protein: CASSFLGQHEQYF